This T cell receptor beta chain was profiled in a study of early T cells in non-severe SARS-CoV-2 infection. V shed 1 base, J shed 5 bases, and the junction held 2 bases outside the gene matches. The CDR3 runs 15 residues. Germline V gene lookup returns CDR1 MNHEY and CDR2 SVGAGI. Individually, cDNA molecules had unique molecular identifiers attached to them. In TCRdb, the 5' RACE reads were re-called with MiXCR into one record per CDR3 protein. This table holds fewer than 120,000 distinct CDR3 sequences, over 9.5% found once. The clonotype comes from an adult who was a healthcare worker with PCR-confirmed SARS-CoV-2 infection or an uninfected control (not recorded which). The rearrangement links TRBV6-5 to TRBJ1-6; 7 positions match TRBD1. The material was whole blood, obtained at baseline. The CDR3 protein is CASSYYRGDNSPLHF. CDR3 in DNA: TGTGCCAGCAGTTACTACAGGGGCGATAATTCACCCCTCCACTTT.